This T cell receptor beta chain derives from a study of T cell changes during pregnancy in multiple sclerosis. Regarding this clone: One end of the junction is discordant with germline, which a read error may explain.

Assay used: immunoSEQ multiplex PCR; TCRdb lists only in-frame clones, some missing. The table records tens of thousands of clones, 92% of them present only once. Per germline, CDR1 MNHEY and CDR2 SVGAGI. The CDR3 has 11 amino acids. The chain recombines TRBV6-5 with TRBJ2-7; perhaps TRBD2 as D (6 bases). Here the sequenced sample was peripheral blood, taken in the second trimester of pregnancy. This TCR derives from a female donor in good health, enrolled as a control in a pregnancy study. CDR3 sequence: CASSLGGRGIF. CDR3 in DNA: TGTGCCAGCAGTTTGGGGGGACGGGGGATATTC.